These 29 T cell receptor beta chains originate from one sample sequenced in a study of OX40 agonist ivuxolimab in advanced cancers. TCRdb keeps only in-frame clones here, not all; method: immunoSEQ multiplex PCR. This table has some 49,000 clones, 60% to 80% appearing once. The specimen comprised CD4+ or CD8+ T cells sorted from blood, sampled in a trial of the OX40 agonist ivuxolimab. These receptors came from an adult with an advanced solid tumor such as melanoma, head and neck, liver or kidney cancer.

This clone was observed once. The chain carries TRBV6-1 and TRBJ2-5, with D possibly TRBD2 on 6 matching bases. CDR3 size: 17 residues. Germline-derived CDR1 and CDR2 are MNHNS and SASEGT. Trimming pared 0 bases from V and 2 bases from J, leaving 16 bases between. CDR3 sequence: CASSEAPPLAVQETQYF. CDR3 bases: TGTGCCAGCAGTGAAGCTCCCCCACTAGCAGTGCAAGAGACCCAGTACTTC.

The V and J genes are TRBV2 and TRBJ1-3; the D is unclear. Looked up from germline, CDR1 is SNHLY and CDR2 is FYNNEI. The CDR3 is 13 residues long. Trimming removed 4 bases from V and 0 bases from J, with 4 bases in between. CDR3 DNA: TGTGCCAGCAGTGGAAGCTCTGGAAACACCATATATTTT. Its translation is CASSGSSGNTIYF.

CDR3 bases: TGTGCCAGCAGCCCCCAGGGGACCGCCTTCTATGGCTACACCTTC. Protein sequence: CASSPQGTAFYGYTF. The V call is TRBV7-2, the J call TRBJ1-2, with D possibly TRBD1 on 6 matching bases. V gave up 5 bases and J gave up 4 bases, with 17 bases separating them. The CDR3 extends over 15 amino acids. Germline assignment: CDR1 SGHTA and CDR2 FQGNSA.

The chain combines TRBV5-3 with TRBJ2-6; D ambiguous. TRBV5-3 is filed as an ORF, its function uncertain. The V end was cut by 7 bases, the J end by 5 bases, with 37 bases between. The CDR3 loop spans 22 amino acids. Here the CDR3 DNA reads TGTGCCAGAGGATCGACGAGAGCAGCGCGACTGGGTGAACAAAGTCGGGCCAACGTCCTGACTTTC. Its translation is CARGSTRAARLGEQSRANVLTF.

The V call is TRBV19, the J call TRBJ2-1; the match to TRBD2 covers 11 bases. J gave up 2 bases and V 7 bases, and 10 bases lay outside the gene matches. Germline CDR1 LNHDA, CDR2 SQIVND (reference sequence). This CDR3 is built from 17 residues. Here the CDR3 DNA reads TGTGCCAGTAAGGGGTGGGTAGCGGGAGGGACCTACAATGAGCAGTTCTTC. Translation: CASKGWVAGGTYNEQFF.

The chain has TRBV10-2 and TRBJ2-5; 10 bases map to TRBD2. V dropped 6 bases and J dropped 5; count of bases not matched to a gene: 9. This CDR3 has 15 amino acids. The germline CDR1 and CDR2 sequences are WSHSY and SAAADI. CDR3 protein: CASRKEGSGRETQYF. The CDR3 region has the DNA TGCGCCAGCAGGAAGGAGGGTAGCGGGAGGGAGACCCAGTACTTC.

The CDR3 region is CASSGGDRDWLGSPLHF. The CDR3 nucleotides are TGTGCCAGCAGTGGAGGGGACAGGGACTGGCTTGGTTCACCCCTCCACTTT. The chain recombines TRBV2 with TRBJ1-6; 9 positions agree with TRBD1. Germline V CDR1 and CDR2: SNHLY, FYNNEI. This CDR3 is 17 amino acids long. With V trimmed by 4 bases and J by 9 bases, 13 bases remained unmatched.

The rearrangement uses TRBV2 and TRBJ2-7, with TRBD1 matching 10 bases. The CDR3 spans 14 residues. With 4 bases clipped from V and 3 bases from J, the junction kept 3 bases outside the gene matches. In germline, CDR1 is SNHLY, CDR2 FYNNEI. In DNA, the CDR3 is TGTGCCAGCAGTGGGACAGGGGGAATCTACGAGCAGTACTTC. Amino acid sequence: CASSGTGGIYEQYF.

This clone has a handful of counts. Here the CDR3 DNA reads TGTGCCAGCCGACCGGGACAGGGGCTGGGCTACACCTTC. Amino acid sequence: CASRPGQGLGYTF. V is TRBV27 and J is TRBJ1-2; 10 bases map to TRBD1. The CDR3 totals 13 residues. With V trimmed by 8 bases and J by 8 bases, 8 bases remained unmatched. The germline V gene has CDR1 MNHEY and CDR2 SMNVEV (reference sequence).

A remark on this clone: The sample carries other DNA sequences with the same CDR3. V and J are TRBV2 and TRBJ2-2; perhaps TRBD1 as D (5 bases). CDR1 SNHLY and CDR2 FYNNEI come from the germline V gene. The CDR3 runs to 16 residues. Trimming took off 2 bases at V and 4 bases at J, with 14 bases between the two ends. The CDR3 nucleotides are TGTGCCAGCAGTGAAAGGGCAGGGTCATCCACCGGGGAGCTGTTTTTT. The encoded protein is CASSERAGSSTGELFF.

The rearrangement uses TRBV4-3 and TRBJ2-7; 8 bases line up with TRBD2. V lost 0 bases to trimming and J lost 3 bases; unmatched junction nucleotides: 22. This CDR3 region has 21 residues. Germline V gives CDR1 LGHNA, CDR2 YSLEER. CDR3 in amino acids: CASSQDLPRTSLSPRDYEQYF. The CDR3 DNA reads TGCGCCAGCAGCCAAGACCTCCCACGGACTAGCCTCTCCCCAAGAGACTACGAGCAGTACTTC.

The chain joins TRBV6-5 to TRBJ1-2; D not resolved. The CDR3 spans 15 residues. Trimming cost V 4 bases and J 2 bases, with 14 bases left between them. Germline V lookup: CDR1 MNHEY, CDR2 SVGAGI. The CDR3 nucleotides are TGTGCCAGCAGTTCTTCAATAGGTTCGAACTATGGCTACACCTTC. Protein sequence: CASSSSIGSNYGYTF.

The J gene is TRBJ2-5, the V gene TRBV10-3; 7 positions agree with TRBD2. J was trimmed by 0 bases and V by 6 bases; bases with no gene match: 16. Germline CDR1 ENHRY, CDR2 SYGVKD. This CDR3 has 18 amino acids. The chain's CDR3 is CAISPLGGGPYDQETQYF. CDR3 nucleotide sequence: TGTGCCATCAGCCCCCTGGGGGGAGGGCCTTATGACCAAGAGACCCAGTACTTC.

The gene calls are TRBV6-1 and TRBJ1-4, with TRBD1 identical over 9 bases. J gave up 4 bases and V 8 bases, and 8 bases lay outside the gene matches. The germline CDR1 and CDR2 sequences are MNHNS and SASEGT. CDR3 length: 15 residues. The DNA for the CDR3 is TGTGCCAGCGGGGGACAGGGACATTATAATGAAAAACTGTTTTTT. The encoded protein is CASGGQGHYNEKLFF.

The rearrangement uses TRBV27 and TRBJ2-1; 11 bases are a match to TRBD2. CDR3 length: 15 residues. Germline V gene data show CDR1 as MNHEY and CDR2 as SMNVEV (reference sequence). The ends lost 5 bases at V and 7 bases at J; junction bases unmatched: 7. The CDR3 DNA follows: TGTGCCAGCAGTCTTTGGACTAGCGGGTGGAATGAGCAGTTCTTC. Translation gives CASSLWTSGWNEQFF.

The V and J genes are TRBV7-2 and TRBJ2-7, with TRBD1 matching over 7 bases. From germline, CDR1 is SGHTA and CDR2 FQGNSA. J was trimmed by 4 bases and V by 3 bases; bases with no gene match: 6. CDR3 length: 14 amino acids. CDR3 protein: CASSFTGVVYEQYF. In DNA, the CDR3 is TGTGCCAGCAGCTTCACAGGGGTGGTTTACGAGCAGTACTTC.

The CDR3 DNA is TGTGCCAGCTCACCACCGAGCGTTAGCTCCTACGAGCAGTACTTC. Its protein product is CASSPPSVSSYEQYF. J is TRBJ2-7 and V is TRBV18; unclear D gene. The CDR3 loop spans 15 amino acids. The germline V and J ends were trimmed by 0 bases and 0 bases, with 9 bases remaining between them. CDR1 and CDR2 (germline): KGHSH, LQKENI.

The chain recombines TRBV5-1 with TRBJ1-4, with D unresolved. The CDR3 totals 15 residues. Germline assignment: CDR1 SGHRS and CDR2 YFSETQ. V lost 3 bases, J lost 0 bases, and 9 bases lay in between. The CDR3 loop reads CASSWNTATNEKLFF. The CDR3 DNA follows: TGCGCCAGCAGCTGGAATACTGCAACTAATGAAAAACTGTTTTTT.

V and J are TRBV7-7 and TRBJ2-7, with 8 bases that match TRBD1. Germline assignment: CDR1 SSHAT and CDR2 FNYEAQ (reference sequence). CDR3 size: 14 residues. J lost 3 bases, V lost 5 bases, and 6 bases had no gene match. This chain's CDR3 is CASSGGTGDYEQYF. In DNA form, the CDR3 reads TGTGCCAGCAGCGGGGGGACAGGAGACTACGAGCAGTACTTC. The whole variable domain, filled in from reference TRBV7-7 and TRBJ2-7, reads GAGVSQSPRYKVTKRGQDVTLRCDPISSHATLYWYQQALGQGPEFLTYFNYEAQPDKSGLPSDRFSAERPEGSISTLTIQRTEQRDSAMYRCASSGGTGDYEQYFGPGTRLTVT.

This clone was seen a few times. The V call is TRBV30, the J call TRBJ1-1; D is undetermined. Germline CDR1 GTSNPN, CDR2 SVGIG (reference sequence). The V end lost 0 bases, the J end lost 0 bases, and 11 bases lay between the germline ends. This CDR3 is 15 amino acids long. Written as DNA, the CDR3 is TGTGCCTGGAGTGTACCGGGGTTGATGAACACTGAAGCTTTCTTT. Translating it yields CAWSVPGLMNTEAFF.

The chain carries TRBV2 and TRBJ2-7; D is uncertain. The CDR3 length is 12 residues. V was clipped by 2 bases and J by 13 bases, with 15 bases between them. Germline CDR1 is SNHLY and CDR2 is FYNNEI. Here the CDR3 reads CASSEYRSVPYF. CDR3 in DNA: TGTGCCAGCAGTGAATATCGGTCGGTTCCATACTTC.

J is TRBJ1-1 and V is TRBV2, with 7 nucleotides matching TRBD1. CDR3 size: 16 residues. The germline V gene encodes CDR1 SNHLY and CDR2 FYNNEI. With V trimmed by 7 bases and J by 1 base, 12 bases remained unmatched. CDR3 residues: CASNRDPQGKNTEAFF. In nucleotides, the CDR3 is TGTGCCAGCAACCGAGACCCACAGGGGAAGAACACTGAAGCTTTCTTT.

This clone was detected a few times. The chain employs TRBV9 and TRBJ1-2, with 7 bases matching TRBD1. The germline gives CDR1 SGDLS, CDR2 YYNGEE. With 3 bases clipped from V and 8 bases from J, the junction kept 10 bases outside the gene matches. This CDR3 spans 14 amino acids. CDR3 sequence (DNA): TGTGCCAGCAGCGAACCGACAGGGACTAGAGGCTACACCTTC. Its protein product is CASSEPTGTRGYTF.

The chain employs TRBV2 and TRBJ2-7; 11 nucleotides agree with TRBD2. With V trimmed by 2 bases and J by 5 bases, 5 bases remained unmatched. CDR1 and CDR2 from the germline V gene are SNHLY and FYNNEI. This CDR3 spans 15 amino acids. CDR3 sequence (DNA): TGTGCCAGCAGTGAAATGGTAGCGGGAGGGAACGAGCAGTACTTC. The encoded protein is CASSEMVAGGNEQYF.

The chain carries TRBV27 and TRBJ2-7; no definite D call. V lost 2 bases and J lost 1, with 9 bases in between. Germline CDR1 reads MNHEY; CDR2 reads SMNVEV (reference sequence). The CDR3 totals 14 residues. The CDR3 sequence is CASSLTDGSYEQYF. The CDR3 DNA reads TGTGCCAGCAGTTTAACGGACGGGTCCTACGAGCAGTACTTC.

The chain uses TRBV2 and TRBJ1-2, with a tentative D call TRBD1 (6 bases). CDR3 length: 13 amino acids. Deletions cut 3 bases from V and 6 bases from J, with 11 bases between. Germline assignment: CDR1 SNHLY and CDR2 FYNNEI. Here the CDR3 DNA reads TGTGCCAGCAGTGACAGGGGAGGAGATGGCTACACCTTC. Amino acid sequence: CASSDRGGDGYTF.

This clone was recorded only once. The chain joins TRBV15 to TRBJ2-7; tentatively, D is TRBD2 (6 bases). Trimming stripped 0 bases from V and 10 bases from J, with 19 bases between. CDR3 length: 15 amino acids. Germline CDR1 is LNHNV and CDR2 is YYDKDF (reference sequence). The CDR3 loop is CATSRESREAAIQYF. Here the CDR3 DNA reads TGTGCCACCAGCAGAGAGAGCAGGGAGGCAGCGATACAGTACTTC.

V usage is TRBV11-3 and J usage is TRBJ2-1; 11 bases fit TRBD2. V trimming: 1 base; J trimming: 7 bases; junction bases outside the gene matches: 9. CDR1 and CDR2 (germline): SGHNT, YENEEA. The CDR3 is 17 residues long. CDR3 in DNA: TGTGCCAGCAGCTTAGGGGTAGCGGGAGGGACGGAGAATGAGCAGTTCTTC. Residues: CASSLGVAGGTENEQFF. Based on the CDR3 plus reference TRBV11-3 and TRBJ2-1, the full variable domain is EAGVVQSPRYKIIEKKQPVAFWCNPISGHNTLYWYLQNLGQGPELLIRYENEEAVDDSQLPKDRFSAERLKGVDSTLKIQPAELGDSAVYLCASSLGVAGGTENEQFFGPGTRLTVL.

V is TRBV6-4 and J is TRBJ1-2, with TRBD1 identical over 10 bases. In germline, CDR1 is MRHNA, CDR2 SNTAGT. The junction had 8 bases not matched to a gene; V was cut back by 6 bases and J by 4 bases. The CDR3 has 15 residues. As DNA, the CDR3 is TGTGCCAGCAGGCCCGGGACAGGGGTTCCCTATGGCTACACCTTC. Protein: CASRPGTGVPYGYTF.